This note documents a single TCR beta chain sequence. This entry is derived from a study of blood T cell repertoires in COVID-19. The repertoire was sequenced with immunoSEQ multiplex PCR; TCRdb's copy has only in-frame clones and lacks some. The sample shows 350,000 to 400,000 clones, around 89% of them seen only once. Each participant's cohort was designated according to participant-reported clinical history. Material: PBMCs or T cells enriched from blood (not recorded which). This TCR derives from a man younger than 35 who had recovered from COVID-19.

The CDR3: CASSYRTVPNTGELFF. The CDR3 bases are TGTGCCAGCAGTTACAGGACAGTTCCTAACACCGGGGAGCTGTTTTTT. The chain joins TRBV6-5 to TRBJ2-2; D perhaps matches TRBD1 (6 bases). The CDR3 consists of 16 residues. The V and J ends lost 2 bases and 2 bases respectively, with 12 bases between them. Germline V CDR1 and CDR2: MNHEY, SVGAGI.